Below are 28 T cell receptor beta chains sequenced from a single sample in a study of cytomegalovirus exposure and HLA in healthy donors. Vbeta (60) and Jbeta (13) primers were used in the PCR. Clones were read by immunoSEQ multiplex PCR, and TCRdb kept only the in-frame ones, dropping some. The sample holds some 60,000 clones. Material: PBMCs. The source is a man aged 25-40 years in good health and CMV-seropositive.

The chain combines TRBV30 with TRBJ1-3, with 11 positions matching TRBD1. The CDR3 consists of 21 residues. Germline lookup yields CDR1 GTSNPN and CDR2 SVGIG (reference sequence). With 2 bases clipped from V and 0 bases from J, the junction kept 18 bases outside the gene matches. The CDR3 DNA reads TGTGCCTGGAGTCGACCGGACAGGGGGCCGAAATACGCTTTCTCTGGAAACACCATATATTTT. As protein: CAWSRPDRGPKYAFSGNTIYF.

The chain carries TRBV30 and TRBJ2-7, with 12 positions matching TRBD2. The V and J ends lost 3 bases and 2 bases, in that order; junction bases with no gene match: 2. There are 14 residues in the CDR3. Germline lookup yields CDR1 GTSNPN and CDR2 SVGIG (reference sequence). The CDR3 nucleotides read TGTGCCTGGAGAAGGACTAGCGGGACCTACGAGCAGTACTTC. Its protein product is CAWRRTSGTYEQYF.

This sequence joins TRBV6-1 and TRBJ2-2; 10 bases align to TRBD2. From germline, CDR1 is MNHNS and CDR2 SASEGT. CDR3 length: 15 amino acids. Trimming removed 10 bases from V and 3 bases from J; junction bases left unmatched: 8. The CDR3 DNA reads TGTGCCACACAGGGAGCGGGAGGGGACACCGGGGAGCTGTTTTTT. It codes for CATQGAGGDTGELFF.

The V and J genes are TRBV19 and TRBJ1-2; 9 bases match TRBD1. Losses at the gene ends were 3 bases for V and 8 bases for J; bases not matched to a gene: 16. The V gene's germline CDR1 is LNHDA and CDR2 SQIVND (reference sequence). The CDR3 has 17 residues. In DNA, the CDR3 is TGTGCCAGTAGTATGCCGATTGAGGGACAGGGCCGAAGAGGCTACACCTTC. The encoded protein is CASSMPIEGQGRRGYTF.

The chain joins TRBV25-1 to TRBJ1-4; 8 bases match TRBD1. Germline V gene lookup returns CDR1 MGHDK and CDR2 SYGVNS. This CDR3 has 15 residues. The V gene end was trimmed by 5 bases and the J gene end by 4 bases; junction bases not matched to a gene: 6. DNA for the CDR3: TGTGCCAGCAGTTCCTGGACAGGGAGTAATGAAAAACTGTTTTTT. Translating it yields CASSSWTGSNEKLFF.

This rearrangement joins TRBV30 to TRBJ2-3; 12 bases match TRBD2. The germline gives CDR1 GTSNPN, CDR2 SVGIG (reference sequence). With 5 bases clipped from V and 0 bases from J, the junction kept 3 bases outside the gene matches. The CDR3 runs to 15 residues. The CDR3 nucleotides are TGTGCCTGGGGAGGGACTAGCGGGAGCACAGATACGCAGTATTTT. Its translation is CAWGGTSGSTDTQYF.

The V and J genes are TRBV30 and TRBJ2-7; D perhaps matches TRBD1 (6 bases). The CDR3 length is 14 residues. Germline V gives CDR1 GTSNPN, CDR2 SVGIG (reference sequence). Trimming removed 7 bases at V and 3 bases at J, with 19 bases between. CDR3 in amino acids: CAFTNREGGYEQYF. CDR3 bases: TGTGCCTTCACGAACAGGGAAGGGGGCTACGAGCAGTACTTC.

This rearrangement joins TRBV9 to TRBJ1-3, with D perhaps TRBD1 (5 bases). V lost 0 bases and J 2 bases, leaving 12 bases between the germline ends. This CDR3 contains 16 residues. Germline loops: CDR1 SGDLS, CDR2 YYNGEE. CDR3: CASSVDRAGTGNTIYF. DNA for the CDR3: TGTGCCAGCAGCGTAGATCGGGCAGGGACTGGAAACACCATATATTTT.

V usage is TRBV6-1 and J usage is TRBJ1-4, with 7 bases aligning to TRBD1. The junction had 5 bases not matched to a gene; V was cut back by 7 bases and J by 3 bases. Germline CDR1 and CDR2: MNHNS and SASEGT. The CDR3 is 14 residues long. The chain's CDR3 is CASKQGQSNEKLFF. The CDR3 nucleotides read TGTGCCAGCAAGCAGGGACAGTCTAATGAAAAACTGTTTTTT.

As DNA, the CDR3 is TGTGCCAGCGGCAGGGGCTCGGGCATGCCCGAGCAGTACTTC. Protein product: CASGRGSGMPEQYF. This chain uses TRBV6-1 with TRBJ2-7; D may be TRBD1 (6 bases). The V end lost 8 bases, the J end lost 6 bases, and 20 bases lay between the germline ends. The CDR3 has 14 amino acids. Germline values: CDR1 MNHNS, CDR2 SASEGT.

The genes are TRBV2 and TRBJ2-7; D unresolved. CDR3 length: 12 amino acids. Germline V gives CDR1 SNHLY, CDR2 FYNNEI. V was shortened by 3 bases and J by 2 bases, with 5 bases between the two germline ends. CDR3 DNA: TGTGCCAGCAGTGAGGCTGCCTACGAGCAGTACTTC. Protein: CASSEAAYEQYF.

The chain has TRBV5-5 and TRBJ1-5, with 8 bases fitting TRBD1. The germline gives CDR1 SGHKS, CDR2 YYEKEE (reference sequence). The length of the CDR3 is 16 residues. V shed 0 bases and J 4 bases; nucleotides not matched to a gene: 6. CDR3 DNA sequence: TGTGCCAGCAGCTTGGGTTCAGGGGGCGTGAATCAGCCCCAGCATTTT. This sequence encodes CASSLGSGGVNQPQHF.

DNA for the CDR3: TGTGCCACCAGCAGAGATCGGGGGGAAAACATTCAGTACTTC. Translation gives CATSRDRGENIQYF. This chain uses TRBV15 with TRBJ2-4, with 7 bases lining up with TRBD2. The J segment lost 5 bases and the V segment lost 0 bases, leaving 1 base of the junction unmatched. Germline CDR1 LNHNV, CDR2 YYDKDF (reference sequence). This CDR3 is 14 amino acids long.

This rearrangement joins TRBV5-5 to TRBJ2-7; TRBD2 might be the D (6 bases). Germline CDR1 reads SGHKS; CDR2 reads YYEKEE (reference sequence). The V end lost 2 bases, the J end lost 2 bases, and 11 bases lay between the germline ends. This CDR3 region has 14 residues. In DNA form, the CDR3 reads TGTGCCAGCAGCTTTGGGGGGAGCGCCTACGAGCAGTACTTC. The encoded protein is CASSFGGSAYEQYF.

The CDR3 protein is CASSVGIGGITEAFF. In nucleotides, the CDR3 is TGTGCCAGCAGCGTAGGTATCGGGGGGATCACTGAAGCTTTCTTT. V gene TRBV9 combines with J gene TRBJ1-1, with D possibly matching TRBD1 (5 bases). Trimming took 0 bases from V and 4 from J, leaving 13 bases between them. CDR3 length equals 15 residues. The germline V gene encodes CDR1 SGDLS and CDR2 YYNGEE.

The genes are TRBV4-1 and TRBJ1-1, with 11 bases lining up with TRBD1. With V trimmed by 2 bases and J by 3 bases, 5 bases remained unmatched. The germline V gene has CDR1 MGHRA and CDR2 YSYEKL. CDR3 length: 16 amino acids. The CDR3 DNA reads TGCGCCAGCAGCCAACCCGGGACAGGGGGGTACACTGAAGCTTTCTTT. This codes for CASSQPGTGGYTEAFF.

The chain employs TRBV6-1 and TRBJ1-6; D gene unclear. Germline-derived CDR1 and CDR2 are MNHNS and SASEGT. The CDR3 contains 16 residues. V was clipped by 1 base and J by 10 bases, with 17 bases between them. The CDR3 region is CASSEEGWSGGSPLHF. DNA for the CDR3: TGTGCCAGCAGTGAAGAAGGTTGGTCCGGAGGCTCACCCCTCCACTTT.

The rearrangement uses TRBV7-9 and TRBJ1-1, with D possibly being TRBD1 (5 bases). Trimming cost V 5 bases and J 3 bases, with 22 bases left between them. The CDR3 loop spans 17 amino acids. The germline V gene has CDR1 SEHNR and CDR2 FQNEAQ (reference sequence). In DNA, the CDR3 is TGTGCCAGCAGCAACCGCAGGGATCGTTCTTGGGACACTGAAGCTTTCTTT. It specifies CASSNRRDRSWDTEAFF.

J is TRBJ2-6 and V is TRBV12-5, with D possibly TRBD1 on 5 matching bases. V lost 5 bases and J lost 4, with 18 bases in between. The germline V gene encodes CDR1 LGHNT and CDR2 FRNRAP. CDR3 length equals 17 residues. The CDR3 sequence is CASGPPGLDKGANVLTF. The CDR3 DNA reads as TGTGCTAGTGGTCCACCCGGTCTGGACAAAGGGGCCAACGTCCTGACTTTC.

The chain recombines TRBV29-1 with TRBJ2-7; 9 nucleotides align to TRBD2. The CDR3 extends over 13 amino acids. Germline V CDR1 and CDR2: SQVTM, ANQGSEA. The junction had 7 bases not matched to a gene; V was cut back by 7 bases and J by 3 bases. CDR3 sequence: CSAAASGVYEQYF. In DNA, the CDR3 is TGCAGCGCGGCGGCTAGCGGGGTCTACGAGCAGTACTTC.

For the CDR3, the DNA is TGTGCCAGCAGTCCGGATGGGCCTGGGGCCAACGTCCTGACTTTC. Its protein is CASSPDGPGANVLTF. The chain carries TRBV27 and TRBJ2-6; D is unclear. V was pared by 5 bases and J by 2 bases, with 10 bases between. The CDR3 has 15 amino acids. The germline gives CDR1 MNHEY, CDR2 SMNVEV (reference sequence).

The chain employs TRBV5-1 and TRBJ2-5; 7 bases fit TRBD1. This CDR3 is built from 14 residues. Germline V gene sequence: CDR1 SGHRS, CDR2 YFSETQ. V lost 5 bases to trimming and J lost 3 bases; unmatched junction nucleotides: 7. In nucleotides, the CDR3 is TGCGCCAGCAGGGAAGGGACAGCCGAAGAGACCCAGTACTTC. Translated, it gives CASREGTAEETQYF.

The CDR3 is CASSLSTADNEQFF. For the CDR3, the DNA is TGTGCCAGCAGCTTATCAACAGCCGACAATGAGCAGTTCTTC. The chain links TRBV7-9 to TRBJ2-1; D is ambiguous. The CDR3 is 14 amino acids. V lost 2 bases, J lost 5 bases, and 10 bases lay in between. The germline V gene has CDR1 SEHNR and CDR2 FQNEAQ (reference sequence).

The chain combines TRBV5-1 with TRBJ2-5, with 7 bases fitting TRBD1. The J call may be in error: the DNA end matches TRBJ2-7 better. CDR3 length equals 15 residues. Germline V gives CDR1 SGHRS, CDR2 YFSETQ. As DNA, the CDR3 is TGCGCCAGCAGCTTTGGGACAGAAAGCTCCTACGAGCAGTACTTC. Its translation: CASSFGTESSYEQYF.

The V and J genes are TRBV10-3 and TRBJ2-7; 10 nucleotides align to TRBD1. The CDR3 extends over 17 amino acids. With V trimmed by 4 bases and J by 4 bases, 13 bases remained unmatched. Germline V CDR1 and CDR2: ENHRY, SYGVKD. CDR3 DNA sequence: TGTGCCATCAGTGCCGAGACAGGGGGCAGCGGTTCTTACGAGCAGTACTTC. Protein: CAISAETGGSGSYEQYF.

The chain joins TRBV27 to TRBJ1-2; 8 bases match TRBD1. This CDR3 is 17 amino acids long. Germline CDR1 is MNHEY and CDR2 is SMNVEV (reference sequence). Trimming took 5 bases from V and 1 from J; bases not matched to a gene: 12. The CDR3 nucleotides are TGTGCCAGCAGTGTAGTTGGGACAGGCGACTATAACTATGGCTACACCTTC. Translated, it gives CASSVVGTGDYNYGYTF.

The chain's CDR3 is CASRTGQGVPTDTQYF. Written as DNA, the CDR3 is TGTGCCAGTAGGACGGGACAGGGAGTTCCCACAGATACGCAGTATTTT. The chain carries TRBV19 and TRBJ2-3; 9 bases fit TRBD1. The V segment lost 6 bases and the J segment 2 bases; nucleotides outside the gene matches: 9. This CDR3 comprises 16 residues. The V gene's germline CDR1 is LNHDA and CDR2 SQIVND (reference sequence).

V is TRBV13 and J is TRBJ2-1; 8 nucleotides match TRBD1. This CDR3 region has 14 residues. Per germline, CDR1 PRHDT and CDR2 FYEKMQ (reference sequence). V lost 5 bases and J lost 5; bases outside the gene matches: 5. The CDR3 region has the DNA TGTGCCAGCAGCGCGACAGGGGTGGACAATGAGCAGTTCTTC. Amino acids: CASSATGVDNEQFF.